This T cell receptor beta chain appears in the sequencing data of a study of tumor and adjacent non-tumor tissue in lung cancer. Whole-study context: Aged about 30 to 76 years, patients included approximately 11 men and five or six women with stage I to III disease.

CDR1 is KGHDR, CDR2 SFDVKD, per germline. There are 15 residues in the CDR3. Trimming cost V 2 bases and J 4 bases, with 13 bases left between them. RNA was extracted from bulk tissue without any cell sorting. A modified ARM-PCR protocol with three rounds of nested PCR amplified TCRbeta. TCRdb independently ran MiXCR on the multiplex PCR reads; one entry per CDR3 protein. The table has roughly 150,000 distinct CDR3 sequences, approximately 66% seen once. The TCR comes from a man aged 55 to 70 with small cell lung cancer. Sequencing was performed on lung tumor tissue. The rearrangement links TRBV24-1 to TRBJ1-2, with D possibly being TRBD1 (5 bases). The CDR3, as DNA: TGTGCCACCAGTGATTCCCAAACGGGGGTCTATGGCTACACCTTC. Protein sequence: CATSDSQTGVYGYTF.